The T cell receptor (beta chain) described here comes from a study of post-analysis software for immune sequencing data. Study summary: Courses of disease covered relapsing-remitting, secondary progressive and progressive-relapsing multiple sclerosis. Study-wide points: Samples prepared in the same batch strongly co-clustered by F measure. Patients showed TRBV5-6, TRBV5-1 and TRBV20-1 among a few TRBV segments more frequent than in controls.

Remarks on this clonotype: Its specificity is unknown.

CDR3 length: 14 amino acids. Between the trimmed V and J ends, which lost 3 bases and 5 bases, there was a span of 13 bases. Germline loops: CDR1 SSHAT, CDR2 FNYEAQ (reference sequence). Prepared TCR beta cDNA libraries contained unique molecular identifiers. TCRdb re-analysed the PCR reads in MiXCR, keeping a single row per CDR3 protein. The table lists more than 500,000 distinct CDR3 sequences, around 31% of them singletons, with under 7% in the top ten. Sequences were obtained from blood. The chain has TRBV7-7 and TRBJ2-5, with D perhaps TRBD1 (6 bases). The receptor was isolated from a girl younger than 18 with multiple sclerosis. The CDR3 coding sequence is TGTGCCAGCAGCTTGATCCCAGGGGCCGAGACCCAGTACTTC. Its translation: CASSLIPGAETQYF.